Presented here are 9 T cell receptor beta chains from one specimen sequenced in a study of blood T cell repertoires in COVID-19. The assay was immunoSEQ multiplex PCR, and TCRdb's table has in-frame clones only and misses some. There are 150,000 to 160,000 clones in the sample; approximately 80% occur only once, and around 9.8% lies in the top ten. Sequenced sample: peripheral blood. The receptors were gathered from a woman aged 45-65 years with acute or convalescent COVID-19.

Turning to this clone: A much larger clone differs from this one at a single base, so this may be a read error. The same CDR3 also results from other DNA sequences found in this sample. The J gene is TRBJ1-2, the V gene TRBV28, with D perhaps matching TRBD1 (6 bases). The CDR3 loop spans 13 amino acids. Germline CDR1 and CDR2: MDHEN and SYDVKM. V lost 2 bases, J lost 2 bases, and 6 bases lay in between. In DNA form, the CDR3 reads TGTGCCAGCAGTTTAACAGGGAACTATGGCTACACCTTC. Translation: CASSLTGNYGYTF.

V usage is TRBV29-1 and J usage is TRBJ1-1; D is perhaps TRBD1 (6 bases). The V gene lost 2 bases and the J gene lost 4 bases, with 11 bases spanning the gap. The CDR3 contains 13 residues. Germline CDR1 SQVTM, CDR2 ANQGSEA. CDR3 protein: CSVEKGGGTEAFF. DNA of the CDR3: TGCAGCGTTGAAAAGGGGGGGGGCACTGAAGCTTTCTTT.

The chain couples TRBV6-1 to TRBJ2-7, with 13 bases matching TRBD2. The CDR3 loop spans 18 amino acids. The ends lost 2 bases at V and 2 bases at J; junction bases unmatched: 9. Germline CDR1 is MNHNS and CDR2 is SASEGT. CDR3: CASSELSPGTSGAYEQYF. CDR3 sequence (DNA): TGTGCCAGCAGTGAACTTAGTCCGGGGACTAGCGGGGCCTACGAGCAGTACTTC.

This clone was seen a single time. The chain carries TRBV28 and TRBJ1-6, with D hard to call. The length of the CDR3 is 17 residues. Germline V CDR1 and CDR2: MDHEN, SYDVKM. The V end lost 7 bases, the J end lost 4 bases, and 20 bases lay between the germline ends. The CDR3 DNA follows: TGTGCCAGCACCCCCGGGCCCCACGGAGGGTATAATTCACCCCTCCACTTT. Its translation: CASTPGPHGGYNSPLHF.

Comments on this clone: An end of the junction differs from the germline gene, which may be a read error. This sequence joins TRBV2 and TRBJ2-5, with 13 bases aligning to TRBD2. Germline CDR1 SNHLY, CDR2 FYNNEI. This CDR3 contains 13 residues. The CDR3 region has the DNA TGTGCCAGCAGTGAGGAAACTAGCGGGGGGGCGGACTTC. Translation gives CASSEETSGGADF.

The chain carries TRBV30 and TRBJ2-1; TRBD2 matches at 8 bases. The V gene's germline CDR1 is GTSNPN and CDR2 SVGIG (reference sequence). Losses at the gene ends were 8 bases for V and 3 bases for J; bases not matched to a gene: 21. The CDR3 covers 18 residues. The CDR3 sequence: CAHDRTSRPGGVYNEQFF. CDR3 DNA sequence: TGTGCCCACGACAGGACTAGCCGCCCCGGAGGGGTCTACAATGAGCAGTTCTTC.

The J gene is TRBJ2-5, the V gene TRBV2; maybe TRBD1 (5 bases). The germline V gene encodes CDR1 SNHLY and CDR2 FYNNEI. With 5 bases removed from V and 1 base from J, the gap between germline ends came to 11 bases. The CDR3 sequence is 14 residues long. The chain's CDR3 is CASSPQGTQETQYF. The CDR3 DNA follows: TGTGCCAGCAGTCCTCAGGGAACCCAAGAGACCCAGTACTTC.

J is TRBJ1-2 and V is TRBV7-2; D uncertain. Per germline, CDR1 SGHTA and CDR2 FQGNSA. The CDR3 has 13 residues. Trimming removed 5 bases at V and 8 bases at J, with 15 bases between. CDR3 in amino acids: CASSPYERRGYTF. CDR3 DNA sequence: TGTGCCAGCAGCCCGTACGAAAGGAGGGGCTACACCTTC.

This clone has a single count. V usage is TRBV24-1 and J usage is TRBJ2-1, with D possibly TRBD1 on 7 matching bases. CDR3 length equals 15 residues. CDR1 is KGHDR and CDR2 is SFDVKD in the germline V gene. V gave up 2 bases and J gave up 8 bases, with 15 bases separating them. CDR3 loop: CATSDSPSRGDEQFF. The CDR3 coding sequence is TGTGCCACCAGTGATTCCCCCTCCAGGGGGGATGAGCAGTTCTTC.